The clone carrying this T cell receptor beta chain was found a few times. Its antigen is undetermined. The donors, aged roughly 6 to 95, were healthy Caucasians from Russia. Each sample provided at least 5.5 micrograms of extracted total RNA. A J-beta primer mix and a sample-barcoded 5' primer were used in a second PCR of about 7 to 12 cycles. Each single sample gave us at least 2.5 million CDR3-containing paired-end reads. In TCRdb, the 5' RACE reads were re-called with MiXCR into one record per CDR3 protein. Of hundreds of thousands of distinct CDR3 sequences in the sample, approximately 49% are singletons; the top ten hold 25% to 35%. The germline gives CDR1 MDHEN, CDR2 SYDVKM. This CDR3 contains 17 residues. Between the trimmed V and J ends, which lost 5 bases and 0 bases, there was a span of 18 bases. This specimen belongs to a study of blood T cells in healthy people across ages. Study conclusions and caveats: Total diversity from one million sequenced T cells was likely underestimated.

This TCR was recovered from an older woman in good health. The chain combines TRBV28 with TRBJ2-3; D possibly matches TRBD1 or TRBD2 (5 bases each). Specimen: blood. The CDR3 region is CASSETGTAPSTDTQYF. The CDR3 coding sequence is TGTGCCAGCAGTGAAACCGGGACCGCTCCTAGCACAGATACGCAGTATTTT.